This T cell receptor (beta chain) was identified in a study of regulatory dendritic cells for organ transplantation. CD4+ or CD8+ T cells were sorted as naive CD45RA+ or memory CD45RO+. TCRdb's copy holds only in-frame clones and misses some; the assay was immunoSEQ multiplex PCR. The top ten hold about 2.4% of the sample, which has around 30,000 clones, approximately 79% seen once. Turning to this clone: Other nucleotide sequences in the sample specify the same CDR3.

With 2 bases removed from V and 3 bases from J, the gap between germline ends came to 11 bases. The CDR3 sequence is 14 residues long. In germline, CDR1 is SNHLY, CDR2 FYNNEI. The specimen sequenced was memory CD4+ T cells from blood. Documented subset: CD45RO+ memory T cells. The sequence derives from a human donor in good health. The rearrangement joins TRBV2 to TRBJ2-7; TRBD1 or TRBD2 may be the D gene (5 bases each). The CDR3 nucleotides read TGTGCCAGCAGTGAACAAGGGGCGGGCTACGAGCAGTACTTC. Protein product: CASSEQGAGYEQYF.